This TCR beta chain was sequenced during a study of blood T cell repertoires in COVID-19. Study background: Specimens from acute and convalescent COVID-19 originated in the United States, Italy and Spain. The analysed material was cDNA or gDNA that came from T cells, B-cell-depleted T cells, or PBMCs.

The authors' processing: Researchers report that nucleated cell counts were estimated from reference gene primer amplification. Assay used: immunoSEQ multiplex PCR; TCRdb lists only in-frame clones, some missing. V and J calls and clone size are copied from that table; D and trimming were computed from the DNA. In the table there are 250,000 to 300,000 clones, nearly 90% of which are singletons. The CDR3 covers 15 residues. Germline CDR1 LNHDA, CDR2 SQIVND (reference sequence). V was clipped by 3 bases and J by 0 bases, with 9 bases between them. This chain joins TRBV19 and TRBJ1-3; D might be TRBD1 (6 bases). The receptor was isolated from a woman aged 25 to 39 with acute or convalescent COVID-19. Sample: peripheral blood. The chain's CDR3 is CASSIARGSGNTIYF. In DNA, the CDR3 is TGTGCCAGTAGTATCGCCAGGGGCTCTGGAAACACCATATATTTT. Supplemented by reference TRBV19 and TRBJ1-3, the full variable domain reads DGGITQSPKYLFRKEGQNVTLSCEQNLNHDAMYWYRQDPGQGLRLIYYSQIVNDFQKGDIAEGYSVSREKKESFPLTVTSAQKNPTAFYLCASSIARGSGNTIYFGEGSWLTVV.